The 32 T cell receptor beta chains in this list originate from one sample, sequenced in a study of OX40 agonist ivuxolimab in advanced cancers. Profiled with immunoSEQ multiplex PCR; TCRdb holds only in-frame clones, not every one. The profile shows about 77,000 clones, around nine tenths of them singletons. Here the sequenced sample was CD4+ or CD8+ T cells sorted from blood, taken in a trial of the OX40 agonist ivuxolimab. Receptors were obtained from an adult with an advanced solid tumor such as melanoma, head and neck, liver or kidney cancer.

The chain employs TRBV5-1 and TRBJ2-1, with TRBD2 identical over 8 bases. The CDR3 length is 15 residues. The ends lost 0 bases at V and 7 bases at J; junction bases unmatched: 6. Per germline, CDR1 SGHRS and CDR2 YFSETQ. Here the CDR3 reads CASSLAGGPRNEQFF. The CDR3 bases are TGCGCCAGCAGCTTGGCGGGGGGGCCGAGGAATGAGCAGTTCTTC.

The CDR3 protein is CASSSFGSSGANVLTF. The CDR3 nucleotides are TGTGCCAGCAGTTCGTTCGGGAGCTCTGGGGCCAACGTCCTGACTTTC. This sequence joins TRBV27 and TRBJ2-6; D possibly corresponds to TRBD2 (6 bases). This CDR3 comprises 16 residues. V lost 4 bases and J lost 0, with 10 bases in between. CDR1 is MNHEY and CDR2 is SMNVEV in the germline V gene (reference sequence).

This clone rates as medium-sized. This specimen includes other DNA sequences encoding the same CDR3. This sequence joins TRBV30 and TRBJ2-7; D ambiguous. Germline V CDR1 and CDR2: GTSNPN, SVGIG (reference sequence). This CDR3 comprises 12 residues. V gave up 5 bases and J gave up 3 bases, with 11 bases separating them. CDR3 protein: CAWGPSYYEQYF. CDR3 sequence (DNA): TGTGCCTGGGGCCCAAGCTACTACGAGCAGTACTTC.

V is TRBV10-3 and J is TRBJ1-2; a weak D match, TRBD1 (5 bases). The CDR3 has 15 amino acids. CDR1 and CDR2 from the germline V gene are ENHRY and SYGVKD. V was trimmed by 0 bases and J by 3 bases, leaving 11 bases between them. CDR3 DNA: TGTGCCATCAGTGAGTCGGGGGTAGACGACTATGGCTACACCTTC. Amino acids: CAISESGVDDYGYTF.

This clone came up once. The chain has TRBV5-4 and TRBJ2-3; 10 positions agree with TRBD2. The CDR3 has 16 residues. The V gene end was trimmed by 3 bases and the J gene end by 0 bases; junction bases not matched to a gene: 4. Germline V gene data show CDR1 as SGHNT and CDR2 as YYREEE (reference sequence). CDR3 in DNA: TGTGCCAGCAGCTCGAGGACTAGCGGTAGCACAGATACGCAGTATTTT. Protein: CASSSRTSGSTDTQYF. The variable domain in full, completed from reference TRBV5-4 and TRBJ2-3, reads ETGVTQSPTHLIKTRGQQVTLRCSSQSGHNTVSWYQQALGQGPQFIFQYYREEENGRGNFPPRFSGLQFPNYSSELNVNALELDDSALYLCASSSRTSGSTDTQYFGPGTRLTVL.

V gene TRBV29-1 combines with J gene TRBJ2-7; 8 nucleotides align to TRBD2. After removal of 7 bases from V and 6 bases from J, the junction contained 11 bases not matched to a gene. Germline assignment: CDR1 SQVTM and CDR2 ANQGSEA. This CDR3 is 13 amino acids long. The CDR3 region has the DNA TGCAGCGCTAGGCAGCGGGAGTTTGGCGAGCAGTACTTC. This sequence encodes CSARQREFGEQYF.

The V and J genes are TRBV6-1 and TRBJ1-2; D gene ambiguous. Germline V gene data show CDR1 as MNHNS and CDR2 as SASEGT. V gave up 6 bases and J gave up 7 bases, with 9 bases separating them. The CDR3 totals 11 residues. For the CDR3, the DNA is TGTGCCAGCAGCAGCGGCGGTGGCTACACCTTC. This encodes CASSSGGGYTF.

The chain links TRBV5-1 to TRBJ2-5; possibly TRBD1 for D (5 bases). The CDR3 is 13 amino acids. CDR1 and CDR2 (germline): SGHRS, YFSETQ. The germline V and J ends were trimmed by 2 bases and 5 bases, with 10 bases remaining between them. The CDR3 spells CASSFQGLETQYF. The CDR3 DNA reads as TGCGCCAGCAGCTTCCAGGGCCTGGAGACCCAGTACTTC.

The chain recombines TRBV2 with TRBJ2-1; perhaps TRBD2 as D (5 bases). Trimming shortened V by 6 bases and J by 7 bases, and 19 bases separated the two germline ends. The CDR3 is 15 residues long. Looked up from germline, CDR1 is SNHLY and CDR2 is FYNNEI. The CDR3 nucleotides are TGTGCCAGCAGCCCCGGTGTCCTTACGGGGAATGAGCAGTTCTTC. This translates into CASSPGVLTGNEQFF.

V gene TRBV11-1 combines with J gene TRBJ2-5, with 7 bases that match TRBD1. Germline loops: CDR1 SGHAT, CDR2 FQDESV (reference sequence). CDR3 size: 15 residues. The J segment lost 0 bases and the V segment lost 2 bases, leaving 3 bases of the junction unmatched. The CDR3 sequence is CASSLSTGYQETQYF. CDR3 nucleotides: TGTGCCAGCAGCTTATCGACAGGGTACCAAGAGACCCAGTACTTC.

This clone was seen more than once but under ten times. In DNA form, the CDR3 reads TGTGCCAGCAGCCCGGAGTACACAGATACGCAGTATTTT. Amino acid sequence: CASSPEYTDTQYF. V and J are TRBV14 and TRBJ2-3, with D hard to call. The germline V and J ends were trimmed by 4 bases and 2 bases, with 7 bases remaining between them. The CDR3 extends over 13 amino acids. Germline V gene lookup returns CDR1 SGHDN and CDR2 FVKESK.

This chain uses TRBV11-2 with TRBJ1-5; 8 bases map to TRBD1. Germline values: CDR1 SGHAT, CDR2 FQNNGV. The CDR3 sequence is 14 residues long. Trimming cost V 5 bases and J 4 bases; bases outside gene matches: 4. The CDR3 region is CASSPTGGNQPQHF. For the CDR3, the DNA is TGTGCCAGCAGCCCTACAGGGGGGAATCAGCCCCAGCATTTT.

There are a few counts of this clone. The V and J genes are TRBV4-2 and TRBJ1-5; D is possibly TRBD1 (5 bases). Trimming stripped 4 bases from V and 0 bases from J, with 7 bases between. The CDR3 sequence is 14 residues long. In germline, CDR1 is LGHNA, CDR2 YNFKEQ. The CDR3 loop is CASSRDDSNQPQHF. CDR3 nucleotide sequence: TGTGCCAGCAGCCGGGACGATAGCAATCAGCCCCAGCATTTT.

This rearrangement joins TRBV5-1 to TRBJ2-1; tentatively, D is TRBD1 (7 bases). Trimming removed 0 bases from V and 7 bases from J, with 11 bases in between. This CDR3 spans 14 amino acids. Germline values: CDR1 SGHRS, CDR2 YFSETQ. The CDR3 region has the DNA TGCGCCAGCAGCTTGGCCAGGGGGGAGAATGAGCAGTTCTTC. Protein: CASSLARGENEQFF.

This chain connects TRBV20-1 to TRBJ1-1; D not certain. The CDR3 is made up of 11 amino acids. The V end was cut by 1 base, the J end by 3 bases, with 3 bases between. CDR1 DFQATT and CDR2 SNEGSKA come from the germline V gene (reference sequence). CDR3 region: CSARGDTEAFF. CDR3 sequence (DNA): TGCAGTGCTAGAGGAGACACTGAAGCTTTCTTT.

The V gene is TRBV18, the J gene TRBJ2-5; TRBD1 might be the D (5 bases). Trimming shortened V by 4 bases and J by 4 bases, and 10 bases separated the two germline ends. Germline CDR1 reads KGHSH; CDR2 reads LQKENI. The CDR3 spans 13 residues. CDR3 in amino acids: CASSQGQGETQYF. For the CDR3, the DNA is TGTGCCAGCTCACAGGGGCAAGGAGAGACCCAGTACTTC.

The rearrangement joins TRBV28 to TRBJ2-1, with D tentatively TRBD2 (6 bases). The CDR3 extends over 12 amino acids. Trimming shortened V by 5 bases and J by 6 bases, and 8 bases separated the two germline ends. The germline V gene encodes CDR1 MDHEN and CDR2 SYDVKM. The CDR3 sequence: CASSLTSNEQFF. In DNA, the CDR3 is TGTGCCAGCAGTCTGACTAGCAATGAGCAGTTCTTC.

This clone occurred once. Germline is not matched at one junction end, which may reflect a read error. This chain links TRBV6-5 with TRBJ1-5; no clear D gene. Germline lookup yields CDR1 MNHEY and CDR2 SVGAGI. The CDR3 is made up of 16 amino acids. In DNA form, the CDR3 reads TGTGCCAGCGGTTACCGAAGACCGAGTGGAGATCAGCCCCAGCATTTT. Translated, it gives CASGYRRPSGDQPQHF.

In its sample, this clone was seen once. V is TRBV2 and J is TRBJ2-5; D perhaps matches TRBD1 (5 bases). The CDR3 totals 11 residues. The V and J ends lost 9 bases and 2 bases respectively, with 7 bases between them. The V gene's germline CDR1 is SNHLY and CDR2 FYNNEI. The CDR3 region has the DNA TGTGCCAGAGGGGCTCAAGAGACCCAGTACTTC. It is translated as CARGAQETQYF. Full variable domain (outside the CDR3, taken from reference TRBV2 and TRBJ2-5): EPEVTQTPSHQVTQMGQEVILRCVPISNHLYFYWYRQILGQKVEFLVSFYNNEISEKSEIFDDQFSVERPDGSNFTLKIRSTKLEDSAMYFCARGAQETQYFGPGTRLLVL.

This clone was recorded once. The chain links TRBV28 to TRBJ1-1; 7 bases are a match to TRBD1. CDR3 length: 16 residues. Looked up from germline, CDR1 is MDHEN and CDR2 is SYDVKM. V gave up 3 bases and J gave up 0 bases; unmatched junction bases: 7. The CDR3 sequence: CASSFPRGALNTEAFF. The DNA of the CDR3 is TGTGCCAGCAGTTTTCCCAGGGGGGCCTTGAACACTGAAGCTTTCTTT.

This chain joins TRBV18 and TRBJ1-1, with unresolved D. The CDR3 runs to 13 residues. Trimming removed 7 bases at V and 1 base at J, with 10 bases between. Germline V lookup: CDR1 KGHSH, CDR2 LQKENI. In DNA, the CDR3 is TGTGCCAGCTTGCGGTCTAGGAACACTGAAGCTTTCTTT. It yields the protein CASLRSRNTEAFF.

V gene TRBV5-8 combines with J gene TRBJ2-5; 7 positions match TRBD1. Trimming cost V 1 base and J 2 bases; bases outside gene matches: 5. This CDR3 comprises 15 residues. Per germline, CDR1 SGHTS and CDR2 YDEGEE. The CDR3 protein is CASSLRGQTQETQYF. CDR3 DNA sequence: TGTGCCAGCAGCTTGAGGGGGCAGACACAAGAGACCCAGTACTTC.

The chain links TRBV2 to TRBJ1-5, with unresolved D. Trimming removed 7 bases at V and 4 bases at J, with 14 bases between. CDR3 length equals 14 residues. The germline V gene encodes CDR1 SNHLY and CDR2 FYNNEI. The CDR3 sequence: CASKDFLGNQPQHF. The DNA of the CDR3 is TGTGCCAGCAAGGACTTCCTAGGAAATCAGCCCCAGCATTTT. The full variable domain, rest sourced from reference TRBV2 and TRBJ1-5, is EPEVTQTPSHQVTQMGQEVILRCVPISNHLYFYWYRQILGQKVEFLVSFYNNEISEKSEIFDDQFSVERPDGSNFTLKIRSTKLEDSAMYFCASKDFLGNQPQHFGDGTRLSIL.

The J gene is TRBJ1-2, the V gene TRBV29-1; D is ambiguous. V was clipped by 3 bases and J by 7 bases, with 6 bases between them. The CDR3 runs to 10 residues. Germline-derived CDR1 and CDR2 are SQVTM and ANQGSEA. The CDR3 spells CSVDYSGYTF. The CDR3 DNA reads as TGCAGCGTTGATTACAGTGGCTACACCTTC. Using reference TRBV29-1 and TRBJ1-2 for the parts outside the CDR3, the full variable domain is SAVISQKPSRDICQRGTSLTIQCQVDSQVTMMFWYRQQPGQSLTLIATANQGSEATYESGFVIDKFPISRPNLTFSTLTVSNMSPEDSSIYLCSVDYSGYTFGSGTRLTVV.

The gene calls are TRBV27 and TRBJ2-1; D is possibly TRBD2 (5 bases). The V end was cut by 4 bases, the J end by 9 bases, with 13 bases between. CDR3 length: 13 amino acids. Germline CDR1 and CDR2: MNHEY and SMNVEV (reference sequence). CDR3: CASSSGLTSEQFF. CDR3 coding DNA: TGTGCCAGCAGTTCTGGACTTACGAGTGAGCAGTTCTTC.

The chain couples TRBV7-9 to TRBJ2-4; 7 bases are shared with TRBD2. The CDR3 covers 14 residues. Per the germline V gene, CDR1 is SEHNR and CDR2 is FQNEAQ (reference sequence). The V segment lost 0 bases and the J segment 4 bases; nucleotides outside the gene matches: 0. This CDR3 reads CASSLAGGKNIQYF. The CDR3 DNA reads TGTGCCAGCAGCTTAGCGGGAGGGAAAAACATTCAGTACTTC.

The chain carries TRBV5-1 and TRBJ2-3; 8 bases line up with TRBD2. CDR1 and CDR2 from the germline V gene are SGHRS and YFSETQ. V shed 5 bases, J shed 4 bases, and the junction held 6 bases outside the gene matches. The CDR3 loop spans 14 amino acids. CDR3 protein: CASRIAGIADTQYF. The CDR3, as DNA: TGCGCCAGCAGGATAGCGGGAATCGCAGATACGCAGTATTTT.

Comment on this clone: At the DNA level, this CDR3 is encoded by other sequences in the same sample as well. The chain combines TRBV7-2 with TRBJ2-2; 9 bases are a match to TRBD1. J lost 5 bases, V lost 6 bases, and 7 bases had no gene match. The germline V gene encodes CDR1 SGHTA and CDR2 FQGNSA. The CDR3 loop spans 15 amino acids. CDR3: CASSSGQGWTGELFF. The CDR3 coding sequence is TGTGCCAGCAGTTCCGGACAGGGGTGGACCGGGGAGCTGTTTTTT.

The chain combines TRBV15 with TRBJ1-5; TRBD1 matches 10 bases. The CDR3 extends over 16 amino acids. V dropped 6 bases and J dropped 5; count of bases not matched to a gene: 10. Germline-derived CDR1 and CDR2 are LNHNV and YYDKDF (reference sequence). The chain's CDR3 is CATRSSGQGTHQPQHF. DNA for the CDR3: TGTGCCACCAGATCCTCGGGACAGGGGACTCATCAGCCCCAGCATTTT.

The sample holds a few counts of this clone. The CDR3 region has the DNA TGTGCCAGCAGTGAGGTAGGGATCTACAATGAGCAGTTCTTC. It is translated as CASSEVGIYNEQFF. The J gene is TRBJ2-1, the V gene TRBV6-1; no reliable D call. The CDR3 has 14 residues. Germline V gene data show CDR1 as MNHNS and CDR2 as SASEGT. V gave up 3 bases and J gave up 3 bases, with 9 bases separating them.

Here the CDR3 DNA reads TGCGCCAGCAGCCAAGATCGGAACTTCCCAGGGCAGTACTTC. Amino acid sequence: CASSQDRNFPGQYF. The chain employs TRBV4-1 and TRBJ2-7; D remains ambiguous. The CDR3 has 14 amino acids. Germline values: CDR1 MGHRA, CDR2 YSYEKL. V was shortened by 0 bases and J by 9 bases, with 15 bases between the two germline ends.

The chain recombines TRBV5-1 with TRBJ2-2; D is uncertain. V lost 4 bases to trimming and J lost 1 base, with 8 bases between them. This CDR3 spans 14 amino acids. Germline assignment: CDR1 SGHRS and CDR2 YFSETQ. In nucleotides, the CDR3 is TGCGCCAGCAGCGCTATCGTGAACACCGGGGAGCTGTTTTTT. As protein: CASSAIVNTGELFF.